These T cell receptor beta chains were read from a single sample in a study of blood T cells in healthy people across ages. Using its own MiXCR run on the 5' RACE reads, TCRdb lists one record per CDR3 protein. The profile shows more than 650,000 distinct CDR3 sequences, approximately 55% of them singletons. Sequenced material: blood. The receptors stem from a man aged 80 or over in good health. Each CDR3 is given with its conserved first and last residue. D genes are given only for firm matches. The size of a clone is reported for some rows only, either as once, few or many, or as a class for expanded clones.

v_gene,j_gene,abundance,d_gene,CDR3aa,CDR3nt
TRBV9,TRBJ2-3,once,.,CASSPLPGWTDTQYF,TGTGCCAGCAGCCCCCTGCCGGGATGGACAGATACGCAGTATTTT
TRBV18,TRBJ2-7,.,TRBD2,CASSTGLDFEQYF,TGTGCCAGCTCAACTGGACTAGACTTCGAGCAGTACTTC
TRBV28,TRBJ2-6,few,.,CASISIPGGANVLTF,TGTGCCAGCATCTCGATTCCGGGTGGGGCCAACGTCCTGACTTTC
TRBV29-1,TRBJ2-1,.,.,CSAAVAPASSYNEQFF,TGCAGCGCCGCGGTAGCCCCGGCGAGCTCCTACAATGAGCAGTTCTTC
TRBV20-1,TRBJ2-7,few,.,CSAGFSSYEQYF,TGCAGTGCGGGATTCAGCTCCTACGAGCAGTACTTC
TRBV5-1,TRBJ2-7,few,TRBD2,CASRTGLARHYEQYF,TGCGCCAGCAGAACAGGACTAGCGCGACACTACGAGCAGTACTTC
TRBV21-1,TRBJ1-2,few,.,CASSTRGGRDPGYTF,TGTGCCAGCAGCACCAGAGGGGGCAGGGACCCTGGCTACACCTTC
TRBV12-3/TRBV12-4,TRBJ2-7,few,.,CASRPQGFPYEQYF,TGTGCCAGCAGACCACAGGGCTTCCCCTACGAGCAGTACTTC
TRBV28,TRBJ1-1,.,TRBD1,CASRQGRPMNTEAFF,TGTGCCAGCAGACAGGGGCGGCCGATGAACACTGAAGCTTTCTTT
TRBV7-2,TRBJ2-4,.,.,CASSSGTGAQYF,TGTGCCAGCAGCTCCGGAACCGGGGCGCAGTACTTC
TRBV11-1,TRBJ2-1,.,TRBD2,CASSLLAGAHEQFF,TGTGCCAGCAGCTTACTAGCGGGAGCGCATGAGCAGTTCTTC
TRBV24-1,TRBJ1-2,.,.,CATSAASLSGYTF,TGTGCCACCAGTGCCGCCTCCTTATCGGGCTACACCTTC
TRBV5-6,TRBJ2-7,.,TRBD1,CASSSPGQGFPYEQYF,TGTGCCAGCAGCTCCCCCGGACAGGGATTCCCCTACGAGCAGTACTTC
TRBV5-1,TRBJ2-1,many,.,CASSLSRPGPRLNEQFF,TGCGCCAGCAGCCTATCCAGACCGGGACCCCGTCTAAATGAGCAGTTCTTC
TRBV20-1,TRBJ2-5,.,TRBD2,CSASGLVGETQYF,TGCAGTGCTAGTGGACTAGTAGGAGAGACCCAGTACTTC
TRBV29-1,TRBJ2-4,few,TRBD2,CSVDATGGPGEQYF,TGCAGCGTTGATGCGACGGGAGGGCCTGGTGAGCAGTACTTC
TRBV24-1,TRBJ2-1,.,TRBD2,CATSDPGLAGNEQFF,TGTGCCACCAGTGACCCGGGACTAGCGGGCAATGAGCAGTTCTTC
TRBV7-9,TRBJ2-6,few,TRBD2,CASGFGSGGLSGANVLTF,TGTGCCAGCGGCTTCGGGAGCGGGGGCCTCTCTGGGGCCAACGTCCTGACTTTC
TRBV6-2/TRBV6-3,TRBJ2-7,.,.,CASRDSLSSYEQYF,TGTGCCAGCAGAGACAGTCTATCCTCCTACGAGCAGTACTTC
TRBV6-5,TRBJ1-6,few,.,CASSNDRTYNSPLHF,TGTGCCAGCAGTAATGACAGGACCTATAATTCACCCCTCCACTTT
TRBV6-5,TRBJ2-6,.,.,CASSRPDVSGANVLTF,TGTGCCAGCAGCCGCCCTGATGTCTCTGGGGCCAACGTCCTGACTTTC
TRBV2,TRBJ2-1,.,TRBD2,CASRVTSRDEQFF,TGTGCCAGCAGGGTGACTAGCCGCGATGAGCAGTTCTTC
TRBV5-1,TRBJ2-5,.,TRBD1,CASSFPGTEETQYF,TGCGCCAGCAGCTTCCCCGGGACAGAAGAGACCCAGTACTTC
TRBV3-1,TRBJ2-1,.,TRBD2,CASSQSRLAEQFF,TGTGCCAGCAGCCAATCGAGACTAGCGGAGCAGTTCTTC
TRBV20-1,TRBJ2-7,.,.,CSAFPVLRDNEQYF,TGCAGTGCCTTCCCGGTCCTCAGGGACAACGAGCAGTACTTC
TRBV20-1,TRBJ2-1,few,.,CSARVGGGGSYNEQFF,TGCAGTGCTAGAGTCGGGGGAGGAGGCTCCTACAATGAGCAGTTCTTC
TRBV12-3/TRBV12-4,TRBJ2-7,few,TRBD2,CASSLGGLADSYEQYF,TGTGCCAGCAGTTTAGGGGGACTAGCGGACTCCTACGAGCAGTACTTC
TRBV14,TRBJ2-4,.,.,CASRRGGPTNIQYF,TGTGCCAGCAGGCGCGGAGGGCCGACGAACATTCAGTACTTC
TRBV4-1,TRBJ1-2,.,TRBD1,CASSQVGTGRYGYTF,TGCGCCAGCAGCCAAGTAGGGACAGGGAGGTATGGCTACACCTTC
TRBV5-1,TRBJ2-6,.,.,CASSSAKPGSGANVLTF,TGCGCCAGCAGCTCCGCGAAGCCGGGCTCTGGGGCCAACGTCCTGACTTTC
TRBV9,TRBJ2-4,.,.,CASSVDPGQEQYF,TGTGCCAGCAGCGTAGACCCGGGGCAGGAGCAGTACTTC
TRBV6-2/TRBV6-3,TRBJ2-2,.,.,CASSRTPETGTGELFF,TGTGCCAGCAGTCGCACCCCCGAGACTGGCACCGGGGAGCTGTTTTTT
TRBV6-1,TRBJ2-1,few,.,CASSEREDEQFF,TGTGCCAGCAGTGAAAGAGAAGATGAGCAGTTCTTC
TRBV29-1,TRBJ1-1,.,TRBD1,CSVEWTGVNTEAFF,TGCAGCGTAGAATGGACAGGGGTGAACACTGAAGCTTTCTTT
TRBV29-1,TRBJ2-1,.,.,CSACSVAGYREFF,TGCAGCGCCTGCTCGGTGGCAGGCTATAGGGAGTTCTTC
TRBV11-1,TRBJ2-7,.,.,CASSSITAGFYEQYF,TGTGCCAGCAGCTCAATCACAGCGGGCTTCTACGAGCAGTACTTC
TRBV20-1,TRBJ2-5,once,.,CSAPTPDYQETQYF,TGCAGTGCCCCCACGCCGGATTACCAAGAGACCCAGTACTTC
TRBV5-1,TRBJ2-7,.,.,CASSPGGAPSPYEQYF,TGCGCCAGCAGCCCCGGTGGGGCACCGAGCCCCTACGAGCAGTACTTC
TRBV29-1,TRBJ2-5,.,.,CSVEPGAQETQYF,TGCAGCGTTGAACCAGGGGCTCAGGAGACCCAGTACTTC
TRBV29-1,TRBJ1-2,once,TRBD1,CGVMTGSSYGYTF,TGCGGCGTGATGACAGGGAGTAGCTATGGCTACACCTTC
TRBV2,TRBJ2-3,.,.,CASTSYSTDTQYF,TGTGCCAGCACCTCTTATAGCACAGATACGCAGTATTTT
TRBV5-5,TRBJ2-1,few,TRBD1,CASSGTGWEQFF,TGTGCCAGCAGCGGGACAGGTTGGGAGCAGTTCTTC
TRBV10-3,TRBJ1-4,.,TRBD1,CAISGAGRTGGEKLFF,TGTGCCATCAGTGGCGCCGGGAGGACAGGCGGTGAAAAACTGTTTTTT
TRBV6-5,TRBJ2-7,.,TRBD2,CASRGLAGTPYEQYF,TGTGCCAGCAGGGGACTAGCGGGAACCCCCTACGAGCAGTACTTC